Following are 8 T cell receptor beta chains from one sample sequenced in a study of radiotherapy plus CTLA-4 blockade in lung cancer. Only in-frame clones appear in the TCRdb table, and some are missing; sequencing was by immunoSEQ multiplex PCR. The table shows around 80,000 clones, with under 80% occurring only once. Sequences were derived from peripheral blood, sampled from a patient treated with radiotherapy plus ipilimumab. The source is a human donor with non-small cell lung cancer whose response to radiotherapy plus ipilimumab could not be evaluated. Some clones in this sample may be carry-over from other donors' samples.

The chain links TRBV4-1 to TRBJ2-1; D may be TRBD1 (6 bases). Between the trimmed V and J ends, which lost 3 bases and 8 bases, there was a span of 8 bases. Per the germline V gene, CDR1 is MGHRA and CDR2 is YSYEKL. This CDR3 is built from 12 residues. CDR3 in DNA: TGCGCCAGCAGCCAGGGGGCCCATGAGCAGTTCTTC. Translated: CASSQGAHEQFF.

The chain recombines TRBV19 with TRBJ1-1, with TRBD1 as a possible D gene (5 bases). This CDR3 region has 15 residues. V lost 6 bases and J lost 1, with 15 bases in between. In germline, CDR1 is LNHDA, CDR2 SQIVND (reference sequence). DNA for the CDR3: TGTGCCAGTAGAGGCAGGGCAGACTGGAACACTGAAGCTTTCTTT. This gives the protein CASRGRADWNTEAFF. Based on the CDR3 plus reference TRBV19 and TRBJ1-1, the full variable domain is DGGITQSPKYLFRKEGQNVTLSCEQNLNHDAMYWYRQDPGQGLRLIYYSQIVNDFQKGDIAEGYSVSREKKESFPLTVTSAQKNPTAFYLCASRGRADWNTEAFFGQGTRLTVV.

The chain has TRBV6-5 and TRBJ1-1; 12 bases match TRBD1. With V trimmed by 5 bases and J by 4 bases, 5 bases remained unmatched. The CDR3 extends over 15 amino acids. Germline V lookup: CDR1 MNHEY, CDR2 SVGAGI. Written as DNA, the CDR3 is TGTGCCAGCAGTCACCGGGACAGGGGGCCCACTGAAGCTTTCTTT. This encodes CASSHRDRGPTEAFF.

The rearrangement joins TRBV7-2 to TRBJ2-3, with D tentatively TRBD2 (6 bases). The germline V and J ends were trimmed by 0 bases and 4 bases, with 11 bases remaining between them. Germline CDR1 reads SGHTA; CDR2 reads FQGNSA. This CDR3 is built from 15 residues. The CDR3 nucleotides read TGTGCCAGCAGCTTAGCGGGGACTTCGGCAGATACGCAGTATTTT. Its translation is CASSLAGTSADTQYF.

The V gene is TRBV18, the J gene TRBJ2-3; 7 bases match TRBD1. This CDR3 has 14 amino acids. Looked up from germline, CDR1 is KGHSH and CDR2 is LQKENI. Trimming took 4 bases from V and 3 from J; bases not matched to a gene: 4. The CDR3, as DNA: TGTGCCAGCTCACAGGCGACAGGGACAGATACGCAGTATTTT. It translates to CASSQATGTDTQYF.

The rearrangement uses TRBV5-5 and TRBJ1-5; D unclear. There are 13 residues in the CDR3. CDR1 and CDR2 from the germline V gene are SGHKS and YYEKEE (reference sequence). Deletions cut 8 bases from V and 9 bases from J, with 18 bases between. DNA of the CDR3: TGTGCCAGACCCCCCCCGAAAATGAGGCCCCAGCATTTT. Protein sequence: CARPPPKMRPQHF.

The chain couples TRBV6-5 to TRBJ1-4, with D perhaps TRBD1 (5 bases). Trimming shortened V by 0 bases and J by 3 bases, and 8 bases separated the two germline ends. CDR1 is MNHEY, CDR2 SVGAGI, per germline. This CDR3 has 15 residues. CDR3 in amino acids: CASSYSGQSNEKLFF. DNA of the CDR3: TGTGCCAGCAGTTACTCGGGGCAGTCTAATGAAAAACTGTTTTTT.

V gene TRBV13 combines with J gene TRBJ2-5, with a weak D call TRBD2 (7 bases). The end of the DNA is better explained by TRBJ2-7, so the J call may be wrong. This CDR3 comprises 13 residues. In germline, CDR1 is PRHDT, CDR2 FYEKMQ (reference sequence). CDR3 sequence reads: CASSLTGGHEQYF. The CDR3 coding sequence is TGTGCCAGCAGCTTGACGGGGGGCCACGAGCAGTACTTC.